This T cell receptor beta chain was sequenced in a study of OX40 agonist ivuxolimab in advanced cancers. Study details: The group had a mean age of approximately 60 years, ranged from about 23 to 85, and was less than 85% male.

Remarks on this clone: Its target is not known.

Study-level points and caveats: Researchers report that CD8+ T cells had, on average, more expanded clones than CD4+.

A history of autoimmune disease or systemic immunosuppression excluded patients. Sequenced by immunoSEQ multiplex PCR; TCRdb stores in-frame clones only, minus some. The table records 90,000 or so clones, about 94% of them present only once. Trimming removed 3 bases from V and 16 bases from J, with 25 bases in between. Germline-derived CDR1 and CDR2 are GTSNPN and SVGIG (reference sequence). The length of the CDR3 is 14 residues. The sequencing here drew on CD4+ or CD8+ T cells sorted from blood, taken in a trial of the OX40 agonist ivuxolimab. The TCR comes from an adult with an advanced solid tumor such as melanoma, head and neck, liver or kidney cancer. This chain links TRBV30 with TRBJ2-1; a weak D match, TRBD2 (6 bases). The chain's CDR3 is CAWSSVAATPRLFF. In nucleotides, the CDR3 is TGTGCCTGGAGCTCGGTAGCGGCCACCCCACGGCTATTCTTC.